Each of the 7 T cell receptor beta chains below was sequenced from the same sample in a study of graft-versus-host responses after intestinal transplantation (TCRdb year 2021). Library preparation used the immunoSEQ multiplex PCR assay. In TCRdb, the immuneACCESS table is reduced to in-frame sequences with V and J assigned. These tables do not hold every clone; where another copy was compared, an unresolved V gene accounts for under half, and the others remain unexplained. This sample lists some 44,000 clones; about 94% were detected once. Around 1.6% of the sample is held by the ten biggest clonotypes. The sequences come from PBMCs, collected about 320 days after intestinal transplant. These receptors originate from a human patient who received an intestinal transplant, so some T cells may come from the graft donor.

This chain uses TRBV7-2 with TRBJ2-7; no clear D gene. The CDR3 is 11 amino acids. V gave up 4 bases and J gave up 4 bases, with 5 bases separating them. The germline V gene has CDR1 SGHTA and CDR2 FQGNSA. Here the CDR3 reads CASSYRYEQYF. DNA of the CDR3: TGTGCCAGCAGCTATCGATACGAGCAGTACTTC.

J is TRBJ2-5 and V is TRBV10-2; no clear D. This CDR3 contains 14 residues. The germline V gene encodes CDR1 WSHSY and CDR2 SAAADI. V dropped 3 bases and J dropped 1 base, with 9 bases sitting between them. CDR3 nucleotide sequence: TGCGCCAGCAGTGAAGTAGGTATCCAAGAGACCCAGTACTTC. This encodes CASSEVGIQETQYF.

J is TRBJ2-7 and V is TRBV11-2; D is unclear. CDR3 size: 12 residues. The germline gives CDR1 SGHAT, CDR2 FQNNGV. V dropped 2 bases and J dropped 6 bases, with 8 bases sitting between them. For the CDR3, the DNA is TGTGCCAGCAGCTTAAGTCAGAGCGAGCAGTACTTC. Translating it yields CASSLSQSEQYF.

The chain recombines TRBV5-5 with TRBJ1-5; D is uncertain. Trimming pared 0 bases from V and 3 bases from J, leaving 7 bases between. CDR1 is SGHKS and CDR2 is YYEKEE in the germline V gene (reference sequence). This CDR3 comprises 14 residues. CDR3 in amino acids: CASSLGGPNQPQHF. DNA of the CDR3: TGTGCCAGCAGCTTGGGCGGGCCCAATCAGCCCCAGCATTTT.

The CDR3, as DNA: TGTGCCAGCAGTGGTTCGCTAGGAGATACGCAGTATTTT. Protein: CASSGSLGDTQYF. The rearrangement joins TRBV6-1 to TRBJ2-3; D ambiguous. Trimming took off 4 bases at V and 5 bases at J, with 10 bases between the two ends. Germline CDR1 is MNHNS and CDR2 is SASEGT. The CDR3 has 13 residues.

This clone has just one count. The chain uses TRBV27 and TRBJ1-1; D not certain. The CDR3 totals 15 residues. Trimming removed 8 bases from V and 0 bases from J, with 16 bases in between. Germline V gives CDR1 MNHEY, CDR2 SMNVEV (reference sequence). Here the CDR3 DNA reads TGTGCCAGCGGCCCAGGTTGGGCGGTGAACACTGAAGCTTTCTTT. Protein product: CASGPGWAVNTEAFF.

The chain couples TRBV5-6 to TRBJ2-1, with D hard to call. V shed 3 bases and J shed 10 bases, with 8 bases lying between them. Germline-derived CDR1 and CDR2 are SGHDT and YYEEEE. This CDR3 has 11 residues. Written as DNA, the CDR3 is TGTGCCAGCAGCTCCGAATGGGAGCAGTTCTTC. Its protein is CASSSEWEQFF.